This TCR beta chain was documented in a study of cytomegalovirus exposure and HLA in healthy donors. V shed 4 bases and J shed 8 bases, with 10 bases lying between them. CDR3 length equals 12 residues. Germline-derived CDR1 and CDR2 are SGHDN and FVKESK. The study ran its PCR with 60 Vbeta and 13 Jbeta primers. Sequencing used immunoSEQ multiplex PCR; TCRdb keeps in-frame clones, though not all of them. The sample gives some 100,000 clones, 79% of which show up once; 3% to 4% is in the top ten. Healthy bone marrow donors made up the donor group. In nominal health when sampled, donors likely had unrecorded immune exposures nonetheless.

This clonotype originated in a male donor in good health and CMV-seropositive. Sequenced material: PBMCs. This chain uses TRBV14 with TRBJ2-3; D possibly corresponds to TRBD2 (5 bases). CDR3 nucleotide sequence: TGTGCCAGCAGCCTTACTAGGGCTACGCAGTATTTT. Protein sequence: CASSLTRATQYF. The entire variable domain, with the rest obtained from reference TRBV14 and TRBJ2-3, is as follows: EAGVTQFPSHSVIEKGQTVTLRCDPISGHDNLYWYRRVMGKEIKFLLHFVKESKQDESGMPNNRFLAERTGGTYSTLKVQPAELEDSGVYFCASSLTRATQYFGPGTRLTVL.